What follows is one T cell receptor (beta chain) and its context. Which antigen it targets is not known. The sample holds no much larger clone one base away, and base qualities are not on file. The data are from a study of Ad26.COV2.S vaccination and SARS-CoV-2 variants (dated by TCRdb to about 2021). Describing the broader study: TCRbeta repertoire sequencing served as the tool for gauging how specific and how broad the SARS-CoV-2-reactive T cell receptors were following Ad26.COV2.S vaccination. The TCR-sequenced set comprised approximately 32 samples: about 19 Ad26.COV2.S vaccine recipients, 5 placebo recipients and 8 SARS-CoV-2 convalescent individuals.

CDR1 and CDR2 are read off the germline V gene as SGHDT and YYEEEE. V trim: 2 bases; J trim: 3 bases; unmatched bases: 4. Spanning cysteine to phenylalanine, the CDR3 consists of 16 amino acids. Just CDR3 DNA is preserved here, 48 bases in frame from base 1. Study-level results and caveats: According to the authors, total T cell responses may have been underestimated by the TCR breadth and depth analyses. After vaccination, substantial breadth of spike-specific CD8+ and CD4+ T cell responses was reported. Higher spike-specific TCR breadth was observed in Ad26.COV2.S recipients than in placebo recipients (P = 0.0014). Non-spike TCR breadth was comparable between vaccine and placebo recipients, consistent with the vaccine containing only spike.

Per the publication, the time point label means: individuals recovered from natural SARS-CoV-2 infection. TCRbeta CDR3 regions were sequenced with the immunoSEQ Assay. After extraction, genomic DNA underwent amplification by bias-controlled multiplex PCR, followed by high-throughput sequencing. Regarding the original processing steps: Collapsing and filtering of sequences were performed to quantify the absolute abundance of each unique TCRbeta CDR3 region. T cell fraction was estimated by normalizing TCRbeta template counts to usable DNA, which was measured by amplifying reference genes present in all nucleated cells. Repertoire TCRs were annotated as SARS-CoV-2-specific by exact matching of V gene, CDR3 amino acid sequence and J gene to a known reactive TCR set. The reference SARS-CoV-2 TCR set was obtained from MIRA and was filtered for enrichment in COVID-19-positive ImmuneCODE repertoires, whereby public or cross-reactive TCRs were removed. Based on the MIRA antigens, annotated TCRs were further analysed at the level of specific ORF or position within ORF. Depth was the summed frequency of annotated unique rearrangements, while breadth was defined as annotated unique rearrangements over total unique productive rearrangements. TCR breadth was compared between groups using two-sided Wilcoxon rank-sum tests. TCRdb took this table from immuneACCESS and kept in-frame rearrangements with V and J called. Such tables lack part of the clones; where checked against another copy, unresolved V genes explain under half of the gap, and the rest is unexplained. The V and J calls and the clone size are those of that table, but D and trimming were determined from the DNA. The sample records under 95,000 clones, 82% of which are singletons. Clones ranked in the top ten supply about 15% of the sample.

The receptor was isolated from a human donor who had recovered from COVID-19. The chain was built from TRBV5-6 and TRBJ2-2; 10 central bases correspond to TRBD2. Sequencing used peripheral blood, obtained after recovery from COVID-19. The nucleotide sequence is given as TGTGCCAGCAGCTTTAGCGGGAGGAGGGACACCGGGGAGCTGTTTTTT. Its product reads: CASSFSGRRDTGELFF.